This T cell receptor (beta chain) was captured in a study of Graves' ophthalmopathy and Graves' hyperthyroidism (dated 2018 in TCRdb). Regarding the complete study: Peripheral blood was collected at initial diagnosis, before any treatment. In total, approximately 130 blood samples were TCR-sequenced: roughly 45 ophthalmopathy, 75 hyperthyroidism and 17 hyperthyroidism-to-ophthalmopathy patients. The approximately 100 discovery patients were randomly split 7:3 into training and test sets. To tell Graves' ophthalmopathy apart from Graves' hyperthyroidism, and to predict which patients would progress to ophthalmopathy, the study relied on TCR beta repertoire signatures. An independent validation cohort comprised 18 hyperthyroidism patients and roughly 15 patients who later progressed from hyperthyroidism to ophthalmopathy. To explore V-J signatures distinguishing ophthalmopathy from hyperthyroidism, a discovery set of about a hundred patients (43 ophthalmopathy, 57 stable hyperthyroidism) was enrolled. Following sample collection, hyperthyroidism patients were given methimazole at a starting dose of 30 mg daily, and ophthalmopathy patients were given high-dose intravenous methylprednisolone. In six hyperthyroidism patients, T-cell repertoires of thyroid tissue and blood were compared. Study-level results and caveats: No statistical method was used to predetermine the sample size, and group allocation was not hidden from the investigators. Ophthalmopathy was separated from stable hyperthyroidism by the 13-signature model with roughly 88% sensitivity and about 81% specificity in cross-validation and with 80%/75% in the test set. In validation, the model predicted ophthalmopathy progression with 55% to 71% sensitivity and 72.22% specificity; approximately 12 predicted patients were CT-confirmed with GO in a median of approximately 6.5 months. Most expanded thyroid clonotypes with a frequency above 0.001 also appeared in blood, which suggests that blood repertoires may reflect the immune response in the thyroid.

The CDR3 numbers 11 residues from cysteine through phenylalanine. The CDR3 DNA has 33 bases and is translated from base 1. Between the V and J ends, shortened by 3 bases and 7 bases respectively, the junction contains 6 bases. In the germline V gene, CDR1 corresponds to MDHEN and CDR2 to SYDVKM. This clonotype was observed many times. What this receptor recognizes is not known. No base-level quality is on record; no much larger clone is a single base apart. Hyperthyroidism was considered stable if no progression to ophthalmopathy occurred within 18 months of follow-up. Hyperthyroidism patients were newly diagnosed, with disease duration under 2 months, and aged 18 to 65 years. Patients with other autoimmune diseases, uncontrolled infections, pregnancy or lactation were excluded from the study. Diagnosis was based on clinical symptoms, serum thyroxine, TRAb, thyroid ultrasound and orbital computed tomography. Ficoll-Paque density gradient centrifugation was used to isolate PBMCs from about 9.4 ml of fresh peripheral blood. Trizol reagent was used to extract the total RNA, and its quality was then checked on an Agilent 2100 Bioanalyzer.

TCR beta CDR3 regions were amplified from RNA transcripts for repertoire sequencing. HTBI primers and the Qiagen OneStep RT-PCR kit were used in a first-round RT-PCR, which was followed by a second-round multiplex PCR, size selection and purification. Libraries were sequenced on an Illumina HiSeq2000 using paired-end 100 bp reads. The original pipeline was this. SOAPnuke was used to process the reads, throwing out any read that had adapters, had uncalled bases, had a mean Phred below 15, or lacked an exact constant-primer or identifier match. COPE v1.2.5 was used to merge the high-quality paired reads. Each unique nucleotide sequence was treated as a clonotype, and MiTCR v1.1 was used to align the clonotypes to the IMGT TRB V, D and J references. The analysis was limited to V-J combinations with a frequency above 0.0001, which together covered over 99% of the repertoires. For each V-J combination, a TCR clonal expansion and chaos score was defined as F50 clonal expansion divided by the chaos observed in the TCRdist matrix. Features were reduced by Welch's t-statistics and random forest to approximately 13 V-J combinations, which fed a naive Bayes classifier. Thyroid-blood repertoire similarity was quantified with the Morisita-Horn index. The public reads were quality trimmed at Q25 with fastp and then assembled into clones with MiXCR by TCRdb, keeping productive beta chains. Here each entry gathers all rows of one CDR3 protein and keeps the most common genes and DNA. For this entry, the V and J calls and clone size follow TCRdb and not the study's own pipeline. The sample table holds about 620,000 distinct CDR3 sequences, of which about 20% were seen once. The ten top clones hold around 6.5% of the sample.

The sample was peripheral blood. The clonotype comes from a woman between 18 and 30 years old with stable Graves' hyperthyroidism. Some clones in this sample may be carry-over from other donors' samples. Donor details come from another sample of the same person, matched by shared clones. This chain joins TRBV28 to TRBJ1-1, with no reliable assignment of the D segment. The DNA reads TGTGCCAGCAGTTTTATAGGTGAAGCTTTCTTT. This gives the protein CASSFIGEAFF.